One T cell receptor (beta chain) is described in this entry. The CDR3 loop spans 14 amino acids. V shed 10 bases and J 7 bases; nucleotides not matched to a gene: 10. In germline, CDR1 is MDHEN, CDR2 SYDVKM. TCRdb's copy holds only in-frame clones and misses some; the assay was immunoSEQ multiplex PCR. The sample has some 250,000 clones; 80% to 90% are singletons. The data are from a study of blood T cell repertoires in COVID-19. Turning to the study itself: Donors in the United States, Italy and Spain gave samples during acute or convalescent COVID-19. The cDNA or gDNA used as material had been derived from T cells, B-cell-depleted T cells, or PBMCs.

This TCR was sampled from a man aged 80 or over with acute or convalescent COVID-19. Input material: peripheral blood. J is TRBJ2-1 and V is TRBV28; 10 nucleotides match TRBD1. Here the CDR3 DNA reads TGTGCCACTCTACGACAGGGGGCGAAAAATGAGCAGTTCTTC. It codes for CATLRQGAKNEQFF.